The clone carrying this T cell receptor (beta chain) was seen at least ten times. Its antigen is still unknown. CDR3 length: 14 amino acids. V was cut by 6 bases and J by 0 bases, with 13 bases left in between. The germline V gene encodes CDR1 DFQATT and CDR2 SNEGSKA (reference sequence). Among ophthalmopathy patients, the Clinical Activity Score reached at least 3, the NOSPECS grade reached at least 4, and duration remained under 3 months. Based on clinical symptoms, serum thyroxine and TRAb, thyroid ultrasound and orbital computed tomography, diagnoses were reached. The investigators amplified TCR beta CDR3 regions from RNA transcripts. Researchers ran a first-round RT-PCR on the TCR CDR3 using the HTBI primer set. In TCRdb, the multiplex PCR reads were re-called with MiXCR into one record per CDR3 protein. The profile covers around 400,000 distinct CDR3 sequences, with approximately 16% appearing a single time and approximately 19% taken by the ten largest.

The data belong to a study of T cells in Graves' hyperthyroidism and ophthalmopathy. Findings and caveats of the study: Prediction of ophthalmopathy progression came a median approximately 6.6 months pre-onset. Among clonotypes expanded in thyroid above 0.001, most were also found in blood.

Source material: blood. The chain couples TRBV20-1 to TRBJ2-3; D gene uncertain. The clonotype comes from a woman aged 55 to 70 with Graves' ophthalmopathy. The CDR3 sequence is CSAPLRTSTDTQYF. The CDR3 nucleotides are TGCAGTGCCCCCCTGCGGACGAGCACAGATACGCAGTATTTT.